These 31 T cell receptor beta chains share one sample of origin, sequenced in a study of T cells in Graves' hyperthyroidism and ophthalmopathy. Researchers took RNA transcripts and amplified the TCR beta CDR3 regions from them. In the first-round RT-PCR of the TCR CDR3, the HTBI primer set was used. TCRdb reprocessed the multiplex PCR reads with MiXCR, giving one entry per CDR3 protein. The profile shows about 760,000 distinct CDR3 sequences, just over 35% of them singletons. The sample consisted of blood. The receptors originated from a middle-aged woman with Graves' hyperthyroidism.

CDR3 amino acids: CASLSLRGLLGTEAFF. The CDR3 DNA sequence: TGTGCCAGTCTCTCCCTGAGGGGTTTGTTGGGGACTGAAGCTTTCTTT. The chain is built from TRBV7-9 and TRBJ1-1; a possible D gene is TRBD1 (5 bases). This CDR3 has 16 amino acids. V lost 9 bases to trimming and J lost 5 bases, with 25 bases between them. Germline-derived CDR1 and CDR2 are SEHNR and FQNEAQ (reference sequence).

In its sample, this clonotype was seen many times. The V gene is TRBV20-1, the J gene TRBJ2-7, with no clear D. Looked up from germline, CDR1 is DFQATT and CDR2 is SNEGSKA (reference sequence). V was shortened by 5 bases and J by 4 bases, with 21 bases between the two germline ends. The CDR3 has 15 residues. CDR3 amino acids: CSACPIDKYEYEQYF. In nucleotides, the CDR3 is TGCAGTGCTTGCCCGATAGACAAATATGAATACGAGCAGTACTTC.

The rearrangement uses TRBV11-2 and TRBJ2-7; TRBD2 is a possible D gene (6 bases). In germline, CDR1 is SGHAT, CDR2 FQNNGV. V was shortened by 5 bases and J by 6 bases, with 23 bases between the two germline ends. The CDR3 has 16 amino acids. This CDR3 reads CASSKRVGPGDSEQYF. CDR3 nucleotides: TGTGCCAGCAGCAAAAGGGTCGGACCGGGGGACTCCGAGCAGTACTTC. The full variable domain, its missing parts supplied by reference TRBV11-2 and TRBJ2-7, is EAGVAQSPRYKIIEKRQSVAFWCNPISGHATLYWYQQILGQGPKLLIQFQNNGVVDDSQLPKDRFSAERLKGVDSTLKIQPAKLEDSAVYLCASSKRVGPGDSEQYFGPGTRLTVT.

As to this clonotype: Since a much larger clone is just one base distant, this may be a read error. This sequence joins TRBV4-3 and TRBJ2-7, with 7 bases aligning to TRBD1. The CDR3 is 14 amino acids. Germline CDR1 reads LGHNA; CDR2 reads YSLEER. The CDR3 is CASSQETGMYEQHF. As DNA, the CDR3 is TGCGCCAGCAGCCAAGAGACAGGGATGTACGAGCAGCACTTC.

About this clonotype: This may arise from a read error, as a much more abundant clone is one base away. The chain recombines TRBV7-9 with TRBJ2-2; D might be TRBD2 (6 bases). Deletions cut 4 bases from V and 4 bases from J, with 16 bases between. This CDR3 region has 16 residues. The V gene's germline CDR1 is SEHNR and CDR2 FQNEAQ (reference sequence). The CDR3 reads CASSSGLTGVTGELFF. CDR3 DNA: TGTGCCAGCAGCTCCGGACTAACGGGGGTCACCGGGGAGCTGTTTTTT.

The V call is TRBV5-6, the J call TRBJ1-4; D is uncertain. This CDR3 spans 14 amino acids. V was trimmed by 1 base and J by 7 bases, leaving 11 bases between them. Germline values: CDR1 SGHDT, CDR2 YYEEEE. CDR3 DNA sequence: TGTGCCAGCAGCTTGAACACACCGCCTGAAAAACTGTTTTTT. It specifies CASSLNTPPEKLFF.

This clonotype was recorded at least ten times. The chain has TRBV7-2 and TRBJ1-5, with D tentatively TRBD1 (5 bases). Trimming took 5 bases from V and 3 from J, leaving 14 bases between them. The CDR3 sequence is 15 residues long. Germline values: CDR1 SGHTA, CDR2 FQGNSA. The CDR3 is CASSQDGGINQPQHF. The CDR3 DNA follows: TGTGCCAGCAGCCAGGACGGGGGGATCAATCAGCCCCAGCATTTT.

The chain uses TRBV4-3 and TRBJ2-7; TRBD2 is a possible D gene (6 bases). Looked up from germline, CDR1 is LGHNA and CDR2 is YSLEER. The germline V and J ends were trimmed by 4 bases and 1 base, with 14 bases remaining between them. The CDR3 is 15 residues long. This chain's CDR3 is CASSPKGGRSYEQYF. DNA of the CDR3: TGCGCCAGCAGCCCTAAGGGAGGCAGGTCCTACGAGCAGTACTTC.

The chain joins TRBV20-1 to TRBJ1-5; TRBD2 aligns across 7 bases. The J call could be wrong; TRBJ2-3 is a better fit for the DNA end. The germline V gene encodes CDR1 DFQATT and CDR2 SNEGSKA (reference sequence). CDR3 length equals 15 residues. The CDR3 DNA reads TGCAGTGCTAGCGGGAGGTCTGCTAGCACAGATACGCAGTATTTT. Its translation: CSASGRSASTDTQYF.

The table lists this clonotype with many counts. V usage is TRBV14 and J usage is TRBJ1-1; D uncertain. Trimming left V 0 bases short and J 11 bases short, with 13 bases between. Germline V CDR1 and CDR2: SGHDN, FVKESK. The CDR3 is 13 amino acids. The CDR3 is CASSQDLPDPAFF. The CDR3 nucleotides are TGTGCCAGCAGCCAAGATCTTCCAGACCCGGCTTTCTTT. The full variable domain, in which reference TRBV14 and TRBJ1-1 provide the parts outside the CDR3, is EAGVTQFPSHSVIEKGQTVTLRCDPISGHDNLYWYRRVMGKEIKFLLHFVKESKQDESGMPNNRFLAERTGGTYSTLKVQPAELEDSGVYFCASSQDLPDPAFFGQGTRLTVV.

The chain uses TRBV9 and TRBJ1-2; TRBD1 matches at 7 bases. The germline gives CDR1 SGDLS, CDR2 YYNGEE. The CDR3 has 15 amino acids. With V trimmed by 6 bases and J by 4 bases, 12 bases remained unmatched. In DNA form, the CDR3 reads TGTGCCAGCACCCGCCTAAGCGGGGACAGCTATGGCTACACCTTC. It is translated as CASTRLSGDSYGYTF.

The chain couples TRBV2 to TRBJ2-7; 10 bases align to TRBD1. Trimming removed 6 bases from V and 0 bases from J; junction bases left unmatched: 5. Per germline, CDR1 SNHLY and CDR2 FYNNEI. The CDR3 is made up of 15 amino acids. DNA of the CDR3: TGTGCCAGCAGGTTGGGACAGGGGCACTCCTACGAGCAGTACTTC. Its translation: CASRLGQGHSYEQYF.

The chain uses TRBV20-1 and TRBJ1-1; TRBD1 aligns across 7 bases. V was clipped by 4 bases and J by 2 bases; unmatched bases: 7. Germline-derived CDR1 and CDR2 are DFQATT and SNEGSKA (reference sequence). This CDR3 is built from 14 residues. The CDR3 nucleotides are TGCAGTGCTACCGGGACAGACGGAAACACTGAAGCTTTCTTT. Protein product: CSATGTDGNTEAFF.

This clonotype was seen many times. The chain uses TRBV11-2 and TRBJ2-5, with TRBD2 as a possible D gene (5 bases). The V and J ends lost 0 bases and 5 bases respectively, with 10 bases between them. The CDR3 extends over 14 amino acids. Germline values: CDR1 SGHAT, CDR2 FQNNGV. CDR3 in DNA: TGTGCCAGCAGCTTAGAGGGAGAGCGTGAGACCCAGTACTTC. Its translation: CASSLEGERETQYF.

This clonotype turned up a few times. The CDR3 reads CASSFTGTTTEAFF. The CDR3 DNA reads TGTGCCAGCAGTTTTACAGGGACGACCACTGAAGCTTTCTTT. The chain links TRBV12-3 or TRBV12-4 to TRBJ1-1; D is perhaps TRBD1 (6 bases). Trimming removed 3 bases at V and 4 bases at J, with 12 bases between. CDR3 size: 14 residues.

The sample holds many counts of this clonotype. This sequence joins TRBV2 and TRBJ1-3; tentative D call: TRBD1 (5 bases). Germline V gives CDR1 SNHLY, CDR2 FYNNEI. The ends were cut back, 3 bases at V and 0 bases at J, with 18 bases in the middle. The CDR3 has 18 amino acids. This CDR3 reads CASSDLSRGPSSGNTIYF. Written as DNA, the CDR3 is TGTGCCAGCAGTGATCTATCGAGGGGACCATCCTCTGGAAACACCATATATTTT.

The chain has TRBV7-2 and TRBJ2-2; a possible D gene is TRBD2 (5 bases). The CDR3 contains 15 residues. V was trimmed by 5 bases and J by 1 base, leaving 11 bases between them. Germline CDR1 is SGHTA and CDR2 is FQGNSA. The CDR3 bases are TGTGCCAGCAGCAAGTACGGACTGAACACCGGGGAGCTGTTTTTT. Its protein product is CASSKYGLNTGELFF.

To note about this clonotype: A read error may explain this, as a much larger clone is one base away. This sequence joins TRBV11-2 and TRBJ1-1; weak D call: TRBD1 (6 bases). The CDR3 is 15 residues long. The germline CDR1 and CDR2 sequences are SGHAT and FQNNGV. CDR3 loop: CDSSSRIEGGSEAFF. As DNA, the CDR3 is TGTGACAGCAGCTCCCGAATCGAGGGGGGGTCTGAAGCTTTCTTT. The whole variable domain, filled in from reference TRBV11-2 and TRBJ1-1, reads EAGVAQSPRYKIIEKRQSVAFWCNPISGHATLYWYQQILGQGPKLLIQFQNNGVVDDSQLPKDRFSAERLKGVDSTLKIQPAKLEDSAVYLCDSSSRIEGGSEAFFGQGTRLTVV.

In the case of this clonotype: Germline and junction disagree at one end, which may indicate a read error. The chain links TRBV12-3 or TRBV12-4 to TRBJ1-1; D not resolved. CDR3 length: 13 residues. The CDR3: CASSLTGSTGAFF. In nucleotides, the CDR3 is TGTGCCAGCAGTTTGACGGGATCCACTGGAGCTTTCTTT.

This clonotype occurred a few times. The chain carries TRBV9 and TRBJ1-3; unclear D gene. This CDR3 contains 15 residues. Germline CDR1 SGDLS, CDR2 YYNGEE. V was cut by 0 bases and J by 4 bases, with 11 bases left in between. This chain's CDR3 is CASSVEGSVGNTIYF. The CDR3 DNA reads as TGTGCCAGCAGCGTAGAAGGCAGTGTAGGAAACACCATATATTTT.

This chain uses TRBV24-1 with TRBJ2-7; 12 positions match TRBD1. Per the germline V gene, CDR1 is KGHDR and CDR2 is SFDVKD. Trimming cost V 0 bases and J 7 bases; bases outside gene matches: 6. The CDR3 is 16 residues long. CDR3 sequence (DNA): TGTGCCACCAGTGATTTGCGGGGACAGGGGGCGGATGAGCAGTACTTC. This sequence encodes CATSDLRGQGADEQYF.

As concerns this clonotype: This CDR3 is missing its conserved last phenylalanine or tryptophan, likely due to a read error. It is unclear where the CDR3 begins or ends on the DNA, so no DNA is shown, and the CDR3 is as TCRdb lists it. The chain recombines TRBV20-1 with TRBJ2-1; the DNA was not used to check the table's D call, TRBD1. From its first to its last residue, the CDR3 has 14 amino acids. CDR1 is DFQATT and CDR2 is SNEGSKA in the germline V gene (reference sequence). This CDR3 is CSASPGPERDEQTL.

The chain combines TRBV20-1 with TRBJ1-1, with 8 bases that match TRBD1. CDR3 length: 14 residues. The V gene's germline CDR1 is DFQATT and CDR2 SNEGSKA (reference sequence). With 0 bases clipped from V and 4 bases from J, the junction kept 4 bases outside the gene matches. CDR3 in amino acids: CSARDLQGGTEAFF. In DNA form, the CDR3 reads TGCAGTGCTAGAGACTTACAGGGGGGCACTGAAGCTTTCTTT.

The chain combines TRBV24-1 with TRBJ1-5; no clear D gene. In germline, CDR1 is KGHDR, CDR2 SFDVKD. The CDR3 is made up of 14 amino acids. V lost 7 bases, J lost 3 bases, and 12 bases lay in between. CDR3 in amino acids: CATSPTYPNQPQHF. CDR3 coding DNA: TGTGCCACCAGCCCTACCTACCCCAATCAGCCCCAGCATTTT.

This clonotype was seen many times. V and J are TRBV15 and TRBJ1-2; 7 bases fit TRBD1. Germline V lookup: CDR1 LNHNV, CDR2 YYDKDF (reference sequence). Trimming at V came to 0 bases and at J to 8 bases, leaving 9 bases not matched to a gene. The CDR3 length is 15 residues. DNA of the CDR3: TGTGCCACCAGCAGAGACCCCGACAGGGTGGGCGGCTACACCTTC. Its protein product is CATSRDPDRVGGYTF.

Worth noting for this clonotype: A single base separates this from a much larger clone, so it may be a read error. The chain uses TRBV19 and TRBJ1-5; D call uncertain. From germline, CDR1 is LNHDA and CDR2 SQIVND (reference sequence). The CDR3 has 16 residues. The DNA for the CDR3 is TGTGCCAGTGGTATAGGGCAAGGAGTTATAGATCAGCCCCAGCATTTT. It yields the protein CASGIGQGVIDQPQHF.

This clonotype was counted many times. The J gene is TRBJ2-7, the V gene TRBV10-2; D is undetermined. V dropped 4 bases and J dropped 1 base, with 8 bases sitting between them. CDR1 is WSHSY and CDR2 is SAAADI in the germline V gene. CDR3 length equals 13 residues. The CDR3, as DNA: TGCGCCAGCAGTGGGGCACCTTCCTACGAGCAGTACTTC. The encoded protein is CASSGAPSYEQYF.

V is TRBV12-3 or TRBV12-4 and J is TRBJ2-7, with D perhaps matching TRBD1 or TRBD2 (5 bases each). The CDR3 is 13 residues long. Trimming left V 3 bases short and J 4 bases short, with 10 bases between. CDR3 sequence (DNA): TGTGCCAGCAGTTTTCGGGACCTGTACGAGCAGTACTTC. As protein: CASSFRDLYEQYF.

In its sample, this clonotype was seen a few times. The chain is built from TRBV19 and TRBJ1-5; TRBD1 matches 9 bases. Germline CDR1 is LNHDA and CDR2 is SQIVND (reference sequence). CDR3 length: 14 residues. Trimming removed 6 bases from V and 5 bases from J; junction bases left unmatched: 5. CDR3 protein: CASSNRGLDQPQHF. In DNA, the CDR3 is TGTGCCAGTAGCAACAGGGGGCTTGATCAGCCCCAGCATTTT.

This clonotype was found many times. This chain uses TRBV7-9 with TRBJ1-1, with D tentatively TRBD1 (5 bases). CDR1 is SEHNR, CDR2 FQNEAQ, per germline (reference sequence). V lost 5 bases and J 3 bases, leaving 19 bases between the germline ends. The CDR3 spans 16 residues. CDR3 bases: TGTGCCAGCAGCCCCAGGGCCCCAACCTACTACACTGAAGCTTTCTTT. Residues: CASSPRAPTYYTEAFF.

Ten or more counts support this clonotype. The genes are TRBV7-2 and TRBJ1-5; no clear D. The germline V gene encodes CDR1 SGHTA and CDR2 FQGNSA. There are 15 residues in the CDR3. V was clipped by 3 bases and J by 4 bases, with 13 bases between them. Here the CDR3 reads CASSLAAGFNQPQHF. For the CDR3, the DNA is TGTGCCAGCAGCTTGGCTGCGGGCTTTAATCAGCCCCAGCATTTT.